This passage covers 11 T cell receptor beta chains from one sample sequenced in a study of beta chain features in type 1 diabetes. As every portion of the isolated RNA was reverse transcribed, the sequencing read expressed TCRB transcripts. Measured with immunoSEQ multiplex PCR; TCRdb has only the in-frame clones, and not every one. The table has some 240,000 clones, under 20% seen once. These receptors' targets are unknown. Study findings and constraints: A moderate, significant TCRB CDR3 shortening appeared in type 1 diabetes across four CD4+ subsets.

Sequencing used naive CD4+ T cells from blood. The receptor source for this set is a man younger than 40 with type 1 diabetes.

The V gene is TRBV6-5, the J gene TRBJ2-5; no clear D. The germline V and J ends were trimmed by 4 bases and 0 bases, with 6 bases remaining between them. CDR3 length equals 13 residues. Germline CDR1 reads MNHEY; CDR2 reads SVGAGI. The CDR3 protein is CASSSWDQETQYF. CDR3 in DNA: TGTGCCAGCAGTTCTTGGGACCAAGAGACCCAGTACTTC.

The V gene is TRBV7-9, the J gene TRBJ1-4; a weak D match, TRBD1 (5 bases). The CDR3 spans 12 residues. Trimming shortened V by 4 bases and J by 5 bases, and 5 bases separated the two germline ends. Germline assignment: CDR1 SEHNR and CDR2 FQNEAQ (reference sequence). CDR3: CASSSGNEKLFF. The DNA of the CDR3 is TGTGCCAGCAGCTCAGGGAATGAAAAACTGTTTTTT.

Details on this clone: Distinct nucleotide sequences in the sample also encode this CDR3. The gene calls are TRBV30 and TRBJ1-5; D may be TRBD1 (5 bases). The germline V gene encodes CDR1 GTSNPN and CDR2 SVGIG (reference sequence). The CDR3 is 13 residues long. The germline V and J ends were trimmed by 2 bases and 4 bases, with 9 bases remaining between them. CDR3 in DNA: TGTGCCTGGAGTCGTCAGGGAAATCAGCCCCAGCATTTT. Translating it yields CAWSRQGNQPQHF. Full variable domain (outside the CDR3, taken from reference TRBV30 and TRBJ1-5): SQTIHQWPATLVQPVGSPLSLECTVEGTSNPNLYWYRQAAGRGLQLLFYSVGIGQISSEVPQNLSASRPQDRQFILSSKKLLLSDSGFYLCAWSRQGNQPQHFGDGTRLSIL.

The V gene is TRBV9, the J gene TRBJ1-2, with unresolved D. Germline CDR1 SGDLS, CDR2 YYNGEE. V was clipped by 0 bases and J by 2 bases, with 11 bases between them. The CDR3 is 15 residues long. CDR3 in DNA: TGTGCCAGCAGCGTAGAGGCAGGTTCGAACTATGGCTACACCTTC. Its protein product is CASSVEAGSNYGYTF.

This clone was counted between two and nine times. The J gene is TRBJ2-1, the V gene TRBV11-3, with D hard to call. This CDR3 has 17 residues. CDR1 is SGHNT and CDR2 is YENEEA in the germline V gene. With 2 bases removed from V and 3 bases from J, the gap between germline ends came to 17 bases. Written as DNA, the CDR3 is TGTGCCAGCAGCTTACGTCCGCATCCGGGCCGCTACAATGAGCAGTTCTTC. Residues: CASSLRPHPGRYNEQFF. Variable domain in full (rest from reference TRBV11-3 and TRBJ2-1): EAGVVQSPRYKIIEKKQPVAFWCNPISGHNTLYWYLQNLGQGPELLIRYENEEAVDDSQLPKDRFSAERLKGVDSTLKIQPAELGDSAVYLCASSLRPHPGRYNEQFFGPGTRLTVL.

The chain has TRBV9 and TRBJ2-7; tentatively, D is TRBD2 (5 bases). The V end lost 0 bases, the J end lost 11 bases, and 9 bases lay between the germline ends. Germline V gene sequence: CDR1 SGDLS, CDR2 YYNGEE. The CDR3 runs 11 residues. DNA for the CDR3: TGTGCCAGCAGCGTAGGTAGGGAGAAGTACTTC. Translation: CASSVGREKYF. The full variable domain, with the rest looked up from reference TRBV9 and TRBJ2-7, is DSGVTQTPKHLITATGQRVTLRCSPRSGDLSVYWYQQSLDQGLQFLIQYYNGEERAKGNILERFSAQQFPDLHSELNLSSLELGDSALYFCASSVGREKYFGPGTRLTVT.

The chain links TRBV12-5 to TRBJ1-2, with unresolved D. Germline CDR1 and CDR2: LGHNT and FRNRAP. V shed 0 bases and J shed 6 bases, with 2 bases lying between them. This CDR3 spans 11 amino acids. DNA of the CDR3: TGTGCTAGTGGTTTGGTAAATGGCTACACCTTC. Amino acid sequence: CASGLVNGYTF.

This sequence joins TRBV5-1 and TRBJ2-1, with 10 bases fitting TRBD2. The V segment lost 4 bases and the J segment 6 bases; nucleotides outside the gene matches: 4. The CDR3 sequence is 14 residues long. CDR1 and CDR2 (germline): SGHRS, YFSETQ. The CDR3 bases are TGCGCCAGCAGCACTAGCGGGGTAATCAATGAGCAGTTCTTC. Translation: CASSTSGVINEQFF.

A few counts support this clone. V gene TRBV4-2 combines with J gene TRBJ2-1, with 7 bases identical to TRBD2. Germline V gene data show CDR1 as LGHNA and CDR2 as YNFKEQ. The CDR3 runs to 16 residues. V lost 0 bases to trimming and J lost 5 bases; unmatched junction nucleotides: 7. The CDR3 protein is CASSQEFASGHNEQFF. The CDR3, as DNA: TGTGCCAGCAGCCAAGAGTTTGCTAGCGGCCACAATGAGCAGTTCTTC.

The chain is built from TRBV2 and TRBJ2-5; D uncertain. CDR3 length equals 11 residues. Germline V gives CDR1 SNHLY, CDR2 FYNNEI. Between the trimmed V and J ends, which lost 4 bases and 4 bases, there was a span of 4 bases. This CDR3 is CASSVTETQYF. CDR3 nucleotides: TGTGCCAGCAGTGTGACAGAGACCCAGTACTTC.

The chain combines TRBV18 with TRBJ2-5, with D tentatively TRBD1 or TRBD2 (5 bases each). Trimming shortened V by 3 bases and J by 5 bases, and 19 bases separated the two germline ends. Germline CDR1 reads KGHSH; CDR2 reads LQKENI. The CDR3 has 16 residues. CDR3 nucleotide sequence: TGTGCCAGCTCACCTCCCGGTGGGACCGGAAGGGAGACCCAGTACTTC. Residues: CASSPPGGTGRETQYF.